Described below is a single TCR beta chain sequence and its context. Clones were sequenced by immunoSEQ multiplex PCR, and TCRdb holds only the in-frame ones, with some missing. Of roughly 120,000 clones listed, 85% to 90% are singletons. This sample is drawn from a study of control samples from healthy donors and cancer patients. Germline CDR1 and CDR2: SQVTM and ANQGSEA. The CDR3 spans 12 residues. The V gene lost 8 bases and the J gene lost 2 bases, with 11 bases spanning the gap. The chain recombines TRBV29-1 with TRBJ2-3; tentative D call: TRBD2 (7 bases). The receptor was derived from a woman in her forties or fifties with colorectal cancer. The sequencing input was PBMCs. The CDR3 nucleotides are TGCAGCATAGGGGGGGCCACAGATACGCAGTATTTT. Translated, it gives CSIGGATDTQYF.